Below are 18 T cell receptor beta chains sequenced from a single sample in a study of T-cell memory formation after mild COVID-19. A single record per CDR3 protein comes from TCRdb applying MiXCR to the 5' RACE reads. This sample has some 250,000 distinct CDR3 sequences; more than 15% occur once, and the top ten carry 20% to 25%. Sequencing input: PBMCs or a T cell subset sorted from them (not recorded which). These TCRs come from a young man who had mild COVID-19 (a few samples of this study predate the infection). Cell type and time point are not known.

V usage is TRBV4-3 and J usage is TRBJ2-2; 11 bases match TRBD2. Looked up from germline, CDR1 is LGHNA and CDR2 is YSLEER. The trim removed 0 bases at V and 1 base at J, leaving 10 bases unmatched. CDR3 length equals 20 residues. CDR3 region: CASSQEAALAGGMNTGELFF. The CDR3, as DNA: TGCGCCAGCAGCCAAGAGGCGGCGCTAGCGGGGGGAATGAACACCGGGGAGCTGTTTTTT.

In its sample, this clonotype was seen a few times. The rearrangement uses TRBV7-9 and TRBJ2-3, with 7 bases aligning to TRBD2. This CDR3 spans 16 amino acids. V lost 5 bases, J lost 1 base, and 9 bases stayed unmatched. Germline V lookup: CDR1 SEHNR, CDR2 FQNEAQ (reference sequence). In DNA, the CDR3 is TGTGCCAGCAGCCCACGGCGACTAGCTGGCACAGATACGCAGTATTTT. Protein sequence: CASSPRRLAGTDTQYF.

In this sample, this clonotype turned up a few times. This chain uses TRBV7-9 with TRBJ2-7, with unresolved D. This CDR3 comprises 10 residues. CDR1 and CDR2 (germline): SEHNR, FQNEAQ (reference sequence). The V end lost 5 bases, the J end lost 5 bases, and 4 bases lay between the germline ends. The CDR3 DNA reads as TGTGCCAGCAGCCGGAACGAGCAGTACGTC. Protein sequence: CASSRNEQYV.

This clonotype came up many times. V and J are TRBV5-1 and TRBJ1-5, with no clear D. The CDR3 totals 14 residues. With 1 base removed from V and 4 bases from J, the gap between germline ends came to 9 bases. Germline CDR1 and CDR2: SGHRS and YFSETQ. CDR3 loop: CASSLYGANQPQHF. The CDR3 DNA sequence: TGCGCCAGCAGCTTGTATGGAGCGAATCAGCCCCAGCATTTT.

The chain uses TRBV4-1 and TRBJ2-1; 8 nucleotides agree with TRBD1. CDR1 is MGHRA and CDR2 is YSYEKL in the germline V gene. The CDR3 totals 18 residues. The junction had 16 bases not matched to a gene; V was cut back by 4 bases and J by 5 bases. The CDR3 region is CASSPTPQGAPRNNEQFF. CDR3 DNA: TGCGCCAGCAGCCCCACACCTCAGGGGGCGCCGAGAAACAATGAGCAGTTCTTC.

This clonotype was observed a handful of times. The gene calls are TRBV5-1 and TRBJ2-5; D is undetermined. This CDR3 has 15 residues. With 0 bases removed from V and 4 bases from J, the gap between germline ends came to 13 bases. Germline values: CDR1 SGHRS, CDR2 YFSETQ. CDR3 DNA sequence: TGCGCCAGCAGCTTGGGGACCCGCACCCGAGAGACCCAGTACTTC. This translates into CASSLGTRTRETQYF. Filled out from reference TRBV5-1 and TRBJ2-5, the complete variable domain reads KAGVTQTPRYLIKTRGQQVTLSCSPISGHRSVSWYQQTPGQGLQFLFEYFSETQRNKGNFPGRFSGRQFSNSRSEMNVSTLELGDSALYLCASSLGTRTRETQYFGPGTRLLVL.

In its sample, this clonotype was seen a few times. The rearrangement links TRBV5-1 to TRBJ1-1; D is perhaps TRBD1 (5 bases). CDR1 is SGHRS and CDR2 is YFSETQ in the germline V gene. Trimming shortened V by 4 bases and J by 1 base, and 14 bases separated the two germline ends. The CDR3 covers 15 residues. In nucleotides, the CDR3 is TGCGCCAGCAGCATATACAGGTCCACGAACACTGAAGCTTTCTTT. Protein product: CASSIYRSTNTEAFF.

This clonotype was seen many times. The chain uses TRBV5-1 and TRBJ2-1; 12 bases agree with TRBD2. Trimming cost V 3 bases and J 10 bases; bases outside gene matches: 2. The germline gives CDR1 SGHRS, CDR2 YFSETQ. This CDR3 spans 13 amino acids. The CDR3 is CASSSTSGGEQFF. CDR3 bases: TGCGCCAGCAGCTCGACTAGCGGGGGCGAGCAGTTCTTC.

A few counts support this clonotype. The rearrangement joins TRBV7-8 to TRBJ2-1; D gene unclear. Germline CDR1 is SGHVS and CDR2 is FQNEAQ. With 1 base removed from V and 12 bases from J, the gap between germline ends came to 10 bases. This CDR3 is built from 12 residues. The CDR3 protein is CASSLEDPRQFF. CDR3 nucleotide sequence: TGTGCCAGCAGCTTAGAGGACCCTCGGCAGTTCTTC.

This clonotype was counted at least ten times. The rearrangement joins TRBV7-2 to TRBJ2-3; D not resolved. With 1 base removed from V and 3 bases from J, the gap between germline ends came to 2 bases. The CDR3 runs to 12 residues. In germline, CDR1 is SGHTA, CDR2 FQGNSA. CDR3 region: CASSLETDTQYF. The CDR3 coding sequence is TGTGCCAGCAGCTTAGAAACAGATACGCAGTATTTT.

This clonotype appeared a few times. CDR3 amino acids: CASSYSPLAGTTDTQYF. The CDR3 DNA follows: TGTGCCAGCAGTTACTCTCCACTAGCGGGGACCACAGATACGCAGTATTTT. The chain couples TRBV6-5 to TRBJ2-3, with 10 nucleotides matching TRBD2. The CDR3 contains 17 residues. Trimming took 0 bases from V and 2 from J; bases not matched to a gene: 5. Germline V CDR1 and CDR2: MNHEY, SVGAGI.

This clonotype has a handful of counts. The J gene is TRBJ2-2, the V gene TRBV6-5, with 9 bases lining up with TRBD2. J lost 4 bases, V lost 7 bases, and 10 bases had no gene match. Germline CDR1 MNHEY, CDR2 SVGAGI. The CDR3 covers 16 residues. CDR3 amino acids: CASTSAGGRLTGELFF. CDR3 bases: TGTGCCAGCACGTCCGCGGGGGGGCGTCTCACCGGGGAGCTGTTTTTT.

This clonotype appeared a few times. The chain is built from TRBV7-2 and TRBJ1-1; possible D gene TRBD1, 6 bases. This CDR3 is 14 amino acids long. The ends were cut back, 8 bases at V and 1 base at J, with 14 bases in the middle. Germline V gives CDR1 SGHTA, CDR2 FQGNSA. CDR3 bases: TGTGCCAGCCAGCCAGGGGCTGGGAACACTGAAGCTTTCTTT. It yields the protein CASQPGAGNTEAFF.

Ten or more counts support this clonotype. The genes are TRBV4-2 and TRBJ1-2; 8 bases line up with TRBD1. Trimming cost V 9 bases and J 3 bases; bases outside gene matches: 6. The CDR3 sequence is 13 residues long. Per the germline V gene, CDR1 is LGHNA and CDR2 is YNFKEQ. Here the CDR3 reads CASSTGGHYGYTF. CDR3 nucleotides: TGTGCCAGTTCAACAGGGGGGCACTATGGCTACACCTTC.

This clonotype showed up just a few times. The chain carries TRBV7-9 and TRBJ2-7; weak D call: TRBD2 (5 bases). The CDR3 has 13 residues. Germline CDR1 and CDR2: SEHNR and FQNEAQ (reference sequence). Trimming cost V 3 bases and J 2 bases, with 8 bases left between them. CDR3: CASSFSSTYEQYF. The CDR3 DNA follows: TGTGCCAGCAGCTTCTCTAGCACCTACGAGCAGTACTTC.

The chain links TRBV20-1 to TRBJ1-6; possible D gene TRBD1, 6 bases. The V and J ends lost 0 bases and 7 bases respectively, with 13 bases between them. Germline-derived CDR1 and CDR2 are DFQATT and SNEGSKA (reference sequence). There are 15 residues in the CDR3. CDR3 amino acids: CSARESGARNSPLHF. CDR3 DNA: TGCAGTGCTAGAGAATCGGGGGCCCGAAATTCACCCCTCCACTTT.

The rearrangement uses TRBV25-1 and TRBJ2-1; tentative D call: TRBD1 (6 bases). The CDR3 consists of 12 residues. Germline V gene data show CDR1 as MGHDK and CDR2 as SYGVNS. V gave up 4 bases and J gave up 5 bases, with 6 bases separating them. The CDR3 here is CASSAGDNEQFF. The CDR3 coding sequence is TGTGCCAGCAGTGCAGGGGACAATGAGCAGTTCTTC.

V and J are TRBV7-9 and TRBJ2-5; TRBD1 matches 9 bases. Looked up from germline, CDR1 is SEHNR and CDR2 is FQNEAQ (reference sequence). J lost 6 bases, V lost 8 bases, and 13 bases had no gene match. There are 15 residues in the CDR3. For the CDR3, the DNA is TGTGCCAGCCTGGGGTACAGGGGGCGAGGAAAGACCCAGTACTTC. Protein: CASLGYRGRGKTQYF. Drawing the rest from reference TRBV7-9 and TRBJ2-5, the complete variable domain is DTGVSQNPRHKITKRGQNVTFRCDPISEHNRLYWYRQTLGQGPEFLTYFQNEAQLEKSRLLSDRFSAERPKGSFSTLEIQRTEQGDSAMYLCASLGYRGRGKTQYFGPGTRLLVL.